A single sample gave rise to the 8 T cell receptor beta chains below, sequenced in a study of blood T cells in healthy people across ages. Next came a second PCR, run for about 6 to 12 cycles, which used a sample-barcoded 5' primer along with a J-beta primer mix. TCRdb itself ran the 5' RACE reads through MiXCR, one entry per CDR3 protein. Of 550,000 to 650,000 distinct CDR3 sequences listed, roughly a quarter are singletons. Another study also made use of these data, one on T cells of mothers and their children.

Source material: blood. The receptors here all came from a boy between 2 and 10 years old in good health.

The chain combines TRBV14 with TRBJ2-1; weak D call: TRBD1 (6 bases). V lost 0 bases to trimming and J lost 4 bases, with 7 bases between them. This CDR3 comprises 14 residues. Germline-derived CDR1 and CDR2 are SGHDN and FVKESK. CDR3: CASSQETGYNEQFF. The DNA of the CDR3 is TGTGCCAGCAGCCAAGAGACAGGTTACAATGAGCAGTTCTTC.

This clonotype has only a few counts. The chain uses TRBV7-8 and TRBJ2-5; 8 positions agree with TRBD2. Germline CDR1 SGHVS, CDR2 FQNEAQ. J was trimmed by 4 bases and V by 1 base; bases with no gene match: 5. The CDR3 spans 15 residues. The CDR3 region is CASSLGTSSGETQYF. The CDR3 DNA reads TGTGCCAGCAGCTTAGGGACTAGCTCTGGAGAGACCCAGTACTTC.

The chain is built from TRBV3-1 and TRBJ2-7; D is unclear. Germline assignment: CDR1 LGHDT and CDR2 YNNKEL (reference sequence). Trimming stripped 4 bases from V and 3 bases from J, with 13 bases between. The CDR3 is made up of 14 amino acids. The CDR3 coding sequence is TGTGCCAGCAGCCTGACGGCCCAGAACTACGAGCAGTACTTC. This translates into CASSLTAQNYEQYF.

V usage is TRBV12-3 or TRBV12-4 and J usage is TRBJ2-1, with 14 bases matching TRBD2. With 6 bases clipped from V and 0 bases from J, the junction kept 10 bases outside the gene matches. This CDR3 comprises 19 residues. CDR3 amino acids: CASSLAGTSGGSSYNEQFF. The CDR3 nucleotides read TGTGCCAGCAGCTTGGCCGGGACTAGCGGGGGCAGCTCCTACAATGAGCAGTTCTTC.

The V gene is TRBV6-1, the J gene TRBJ2-5, with TRBD2 matching 9 bases. The germline V gene encodes CDR1 MNHNS and CDR2 SASEGT. This CDR3 has 16 amino acids. V shed 7 bases, J shed 4 bases, and the junction held 13 bases outside the gene matches. CDR3 nucleotides: TGTGCCAGCAACGAAGGGACGCCAGCGGGGGGAGAGACCCAGTACTTC. As protein: CASNEGTPAGGETQYF.

This clonotype has only a few counts. The rearrangement uses TRBV11-2 and TRBJ2-7, with 10 bases fitting TRBD2. After removal of 1 base from V and 2 bases from J, the junction contained 17 bases not matched to a gene. CDR1 and CDR2 from the germline V gene are SGHAT and FQNNGV. The CDR3 is made up of 20 amino acids. In DNA, the CDR3 is TGTGCCAGCAGCTTAGGTGGTTTCAGGGCTAGCGGGAGTCCCCCCTACGAGCAGTACTTC. It yields the protein CASSLGGFRASGSPPYEQYF.

This clonotype was observed a handful of times. The chain combines TRBV10-3 with TRBJ2-1; D is uncertain. The end of the DNA is better explained by TRBJ2-7, so the J call may be wrong. Germline-derived CDR1 and CDR2 are ENHRY and SYGVKD. The CDR3 spans 14 residues. The CDR3 protein is CAISPLGQAYEQYF. Written as DNA, the CDR3 is TGTGCCATCAGTCCTCTCGGCCAGGCCTACGAGCAGTACTTC.

This clonotype turned up a few times. This rearrangement joins TRBV12-3 or TRBV12-4 to TRBJ2-1; no definite D call. The germline V and J ends were trimmed by 4 bases and 2 bases, with 12 bases remaining between them. This CDR3 contains 15 residues. The CDR3 DNA is TGTGCCAGCAGTTCGGTTAAGGACGCCTACAATGAGCAGTTCTTC. As protein: CASSSVKDAYNEQFF.